This T cell receptor beta chain was identified in a study of cytomegalovirus exposure and HLA in healthy donors. As for the study in general: A subsequent analysis stated that the 100 to 150 validation repertoires were run on the same platform as the roughly 670 first-cohort repertoires. Study-level points and caveats: There were fewer than 200 TCR beta chains listed as cytomegalovirus-associated. Many donors carried some public TCRs, although rarity characterized most TCR sequences.

Comment on this clone: Its specificity is not known.

Germline values: CDR1 SGHRS, CDR2 YFSETQ. The length of the CDR3 is 14 residues. The V gene lost 3 bases and the J gene lost 4 bases, with 10 bases spanning the gap. Assay: immunoSEQ multiplex PCR; the TCRdb copy retains only in-frame clones and omits some. The sample records 75,000 to 100,000 clones, roughly 96% being singletons. Material: PBMCs. The V gene is TRBV5-1, the J gene TRBJ2-2; D call uncertain. The TCR was taken from a man younger than 35 in good health and CMV-seronegative. The CDR3 sequence is CASSSVLSTGELFF. CDR3 bases: TGCGCCAGCAGCTCGGTCCTAAGCACCGGGGAGCTGTTTTTT.